What follows describes a single TCR beta chain. Its cognate antigen is unknown. The iRepertoire nested amplicon-rescue multiplex PCR amplified TCR alpha and beta CDR3s from RNA. Tissue mRNA or PBMC total RNA, about 90-400 ng, went into one-step reverse transcription and amplification. TCRdb used MiXCR to reprocess the multiplex PCR reads, holding one entry per CDR3 protein. Of approximately 190,000 distinct CDR3 sequences detected, roughly a third appear once; the ten largest clones hold about 19%. This record comes from a study of glioma-infiltrating T cells. Points from the study as a whole: CDR3 overlap between tissue and blood was very small. Non-neoplastic patients had below-expected tissue-blood divergence, while all gliomas exceeded expectation.

This CDR3 has 17 residues. The germline gives CDR1 MNHEY, CDR2 SMNVEV (reference sequence). Trimming at V came to 5 bases and at J to 4 bases, leaving 11 bases not matched to a gene. The specimen was glioma tissue, nonneoplastic brain tissue, or PBMCs (not recorded which). This clonotype was sampled from a human donor with low-grade glioma or glioblastoma, undergoing nonglioma brain surgery, or in good health (not recorded which). The genes are TRBV27 and TRBJ1-2; 12 bases match TRBD1. CDR3 coding DNA: TGTGCCAGCAGTGCTCCGGGACAGGGGGCGCGGGGCTATGGCTACACCTTC. It translates to CASSAPGQGARGYGYTF.